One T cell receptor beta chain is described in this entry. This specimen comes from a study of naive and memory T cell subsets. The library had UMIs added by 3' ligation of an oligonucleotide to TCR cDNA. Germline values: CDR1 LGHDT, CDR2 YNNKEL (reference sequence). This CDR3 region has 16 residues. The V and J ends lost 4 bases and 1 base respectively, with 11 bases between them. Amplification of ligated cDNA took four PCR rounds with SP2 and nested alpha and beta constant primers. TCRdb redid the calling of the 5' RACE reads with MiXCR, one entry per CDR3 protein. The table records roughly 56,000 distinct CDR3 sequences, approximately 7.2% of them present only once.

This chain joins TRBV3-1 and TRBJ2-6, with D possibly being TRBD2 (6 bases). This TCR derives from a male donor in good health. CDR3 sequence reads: CASSPGGWSGANVLTF. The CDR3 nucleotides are TGTGCCAGCAGCCCCGGGGGATGGTCTGGGGCCAACGTCCTGACTTTC.